A selection of T cell receptor beta chains follows, all from one sample in a study of T cell responses to AZD1222 COVID-19 vaccine. TCRdb keeps only in-frame clones here, not all; method: immunoSEQ multiplex PCR. The table records around 130,000 clones, over 75% of them present only once. Sequenced material: peripheral blood, taken 28 days after the second dose of the MenACWY control vaccine. The receptors come from an adult who received the MenACWY meningococcal vaccine as a control. CDR3s leave out the opening cysteine and the closing phenylalanine or tryptophan.

v_gene | CDR3aa
TRBV28 | ASSTPRQGSYT
TRBV21-1 | ASSKVGRKETQY
TRBV5-1 | ASSWTGSDSPLH
TRBV27 | ASRVLAGGRETQY
TRBV27 | ASTYMAGHYNEQF
TRBV6-2/TRBV6-3 | ASSYWVRAGTGEKDTQY
TRBV5-1 | ASSSGSPDTQY
TRBV6-5 | ASSYSGQGAVAF
TRBV19 | ASSIIGNTIY
TRBV28 | ASSLIWEGLGDTQY
TRBV5-1 | ASSLVGGQNYGYT
TRBV28 | ASSSGGPSTDTQY
TRBV7-2 | ASSLGPNQPQH
TRBV28 | ASSGLAGLLGGANVLT
TRBV6-2/TRBV6-3 | ASSLRDRGSGELF
TRBV28 | ASSWDLFGEQF
TRBV28 | ASSPPSGDLDTQY
TRBV28 | ASSFPLAGRQSSYNEQF
TRBV10-1 | ASRPSSGNTIY
TRBV7-3 | ASSLTSQATEAF
TRBV28 | ASSQGPANEQF
TRBV5-4 | ASSLTLRLDPNTDTQY
TRBV9 | ASSVVRGQGTEAF
TRBV6-7 | ASRREVRGRVGYEQY
TRBV2 | ASREGRGNSPLH
TRBV7-9 | ASSIPGQGNYGYT
TRBV6-4 | ASRDSFMNTEAF
TRBV5-1 | ASSLDGPGLAVEQY
TRBV28 | ASSLAGGPTDTQY
TRBV28 | ASSLRDYGSTIY
TRBV13 | ASRGDNPTGELF
TRBV10-3 | AISGRGGNQPQH
TRBV25-1 | ASSDPSGASTDTQY
TRBV7-9 | ASSLARRTSGHEQY
TRBV2 | ASSGNRLNTEAF
TRBV27 | ASSPQGTGTVNLGYT
TRBV18 | ASSSGQVFEAF
TRBV7-3 | ASSLTGTKGTGELF
TRBV18 | ASSVDNEQF
TRBV4-1 | ASSQVGRGVPLKPQH
TRBV21-1 | ASSKGGQATNEKLF
TRBV3-1/TRBV3-2 | ASSRRGVESGYT
TRBV2 | ASSESAVSYGYT
TRBV11-3 | ASSLEGASGNTIY
TRBV6-5 | ASREGPLLNEQF
TRBV5-1 | ASSSLAASSYNEQF
TRBV9 | ASSVVSGASNTGELF
TRBV15 | ATSRDYGGRGPKGMNTGELF
TRBV19 | ASVTRRGEKLF
TRBV5-5 | ASSLAGQGAREQY
TRBV6-5 | ASSDTQETQY
TRBV5-1 | ASSPDSVNYGYT
TRBV5-1 | ASSFGAQQETQY
TRBV29-1 | SPRDKGLGGNQPQH